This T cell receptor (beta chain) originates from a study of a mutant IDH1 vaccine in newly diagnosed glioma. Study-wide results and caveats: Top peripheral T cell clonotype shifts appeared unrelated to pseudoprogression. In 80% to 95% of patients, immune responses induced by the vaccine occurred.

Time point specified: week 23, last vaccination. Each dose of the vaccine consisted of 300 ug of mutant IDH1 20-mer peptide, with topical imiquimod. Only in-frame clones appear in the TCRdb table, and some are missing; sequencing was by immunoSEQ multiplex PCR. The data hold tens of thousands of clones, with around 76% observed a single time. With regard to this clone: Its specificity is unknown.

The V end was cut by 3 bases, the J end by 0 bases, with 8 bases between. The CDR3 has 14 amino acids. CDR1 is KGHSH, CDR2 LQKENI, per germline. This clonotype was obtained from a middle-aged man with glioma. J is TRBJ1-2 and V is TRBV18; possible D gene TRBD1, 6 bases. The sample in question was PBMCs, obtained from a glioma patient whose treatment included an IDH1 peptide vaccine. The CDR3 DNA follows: TGTGCCAGCTCACCCAGGGGATCTAACTATGGCTACACCTTC. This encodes CASSPRGSNYGYTF. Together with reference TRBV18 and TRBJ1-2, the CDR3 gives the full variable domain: NAGVMQNPRHLVRRRGQEARLRCSPMKGHSHVYWYRQLPEEGLKFMVYLQKENIIDESGMPKERFSAEFPKEGPSILRIQQVVRGDSAAYFCASSPRGSNYGYTFGSGTRLTVV.